Below, 3 T cell receptor beta chains from the same sample are listed, as sequenced in a study of blood T cell repertoires in COVID-19. Profiling relied on immunoSEQ multiplex PCR, and the TCRdb table lists in-frame clones only, not all of them. The sample includes about 230,000 clones, 70% to 90% of them seen just once. Sequenced material: peripheral blood. The receptors originated from a man aged 45-60 years with COVID-19, enrolled during active disease.

The V and J genes are TRBV25-1 and TRBJ2-1, with D possibly TRBD2 on 6 matching bases. The CDR3 is made up of 16 amino acids. The V gene lost 0 bases and the J gene lost 5 bases, with 14 bases spanning the gap. Germline CDR1 MGHDK, CDR2 SYGVNS. The CDR3 loop reads CASSEYADYLDNEQFF. The DNA for the CDR3 is TGTGCCAGCAGTGAATATGCGGACTATCTCGACAATGAGCAGTTCTTC.

The chain uses TRBV4-1 and TRBJ1-5; weak D call: TRBD1 (6 bases). The length of the CDR3 is 16 residues. V was trimmed by 1 base and J by 2 bases, leaving 12 bases between them. Germline lookup yields CDR1 MGHRA and CDR2 YSYEKL. The CDR3 protein is CASSQVGGGGNQPQHF. CDR3 DNA: TGCGCCAGCAGCCAAGTTGGCGGGGGCGGCAATCAGCCCCAGCATTTT.

The chain has TRBV2 and TRBJ2-2; TRBD1 is a possible D gene (6 bases). Between the trimmed V and J ends, which lost 10 bases and 2 bases, there was a span of 14 bases. Germline V gene data show CDR1 as SNHLY and CDR2 as FYNNEI. The CDR3 runs to 14 residues. CDR3: CATKPRGNTGELFF. Written as DNA, the CDR3 is TGTGCCACCAAGCCCAGGGGTAACACCGGGGAGCTGTTTTTT. The full variable domain, its missing parts supplied by reference TRBV2 and TRBJ2-2, is EPEVTQTPSHQVTQMGQEVILRCVPISNHLYFYWYRQILGQKVEFLVSFYNNEISEKSEIFDDQFSVERPDGSNFTLKIRSTKLEDSAMYFCATKPRGNTGELFFGEGSRLTVL.